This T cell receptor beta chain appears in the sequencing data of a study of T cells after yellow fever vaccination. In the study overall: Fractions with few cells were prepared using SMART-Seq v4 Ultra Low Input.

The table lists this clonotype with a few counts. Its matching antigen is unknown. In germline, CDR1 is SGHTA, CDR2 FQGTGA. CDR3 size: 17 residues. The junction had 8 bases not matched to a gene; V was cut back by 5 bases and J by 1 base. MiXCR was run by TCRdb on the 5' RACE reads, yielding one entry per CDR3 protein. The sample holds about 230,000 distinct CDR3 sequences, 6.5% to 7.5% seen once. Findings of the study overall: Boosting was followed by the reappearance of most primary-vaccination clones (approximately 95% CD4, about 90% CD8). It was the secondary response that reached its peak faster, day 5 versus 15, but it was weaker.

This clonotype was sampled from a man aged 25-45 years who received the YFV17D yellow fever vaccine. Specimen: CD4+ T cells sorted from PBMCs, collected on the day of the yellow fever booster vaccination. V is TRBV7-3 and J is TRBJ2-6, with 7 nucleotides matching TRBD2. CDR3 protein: CASSPREAISGANVLTF. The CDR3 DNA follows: TGTGCCAGCAGCCCACGGGAGGCGATATCTGGGGCCAACGTCCTGACTTTC.